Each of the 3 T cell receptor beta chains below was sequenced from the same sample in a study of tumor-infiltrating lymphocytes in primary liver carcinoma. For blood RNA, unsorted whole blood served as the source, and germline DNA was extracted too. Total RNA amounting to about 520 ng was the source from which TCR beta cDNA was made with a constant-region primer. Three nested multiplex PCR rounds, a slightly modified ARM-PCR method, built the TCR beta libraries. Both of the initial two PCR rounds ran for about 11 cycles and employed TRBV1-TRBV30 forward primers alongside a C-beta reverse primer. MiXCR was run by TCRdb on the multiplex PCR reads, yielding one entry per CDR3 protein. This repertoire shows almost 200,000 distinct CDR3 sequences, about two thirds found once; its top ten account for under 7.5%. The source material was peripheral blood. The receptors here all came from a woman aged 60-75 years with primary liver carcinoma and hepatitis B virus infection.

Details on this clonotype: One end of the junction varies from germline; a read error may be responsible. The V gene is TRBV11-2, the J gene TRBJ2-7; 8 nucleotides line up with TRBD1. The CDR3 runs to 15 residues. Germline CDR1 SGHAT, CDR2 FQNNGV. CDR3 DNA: TGTGCCAACAGCTCCTGGACAGGGAAGGGCTACGAGCAGTACTTC. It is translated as CANSSWTGKGYEQYF.

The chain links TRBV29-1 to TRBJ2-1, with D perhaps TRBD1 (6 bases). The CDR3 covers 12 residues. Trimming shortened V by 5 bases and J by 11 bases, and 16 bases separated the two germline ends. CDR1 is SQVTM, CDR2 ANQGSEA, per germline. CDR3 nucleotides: TGCAGCGTTCAGGACAGCTATAATAAGCAGTTCTTC. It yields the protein CSVQDSYNKQFF.

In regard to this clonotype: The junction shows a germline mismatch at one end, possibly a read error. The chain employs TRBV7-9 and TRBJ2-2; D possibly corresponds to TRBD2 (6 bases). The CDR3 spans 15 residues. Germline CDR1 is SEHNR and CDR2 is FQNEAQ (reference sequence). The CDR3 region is CASSVSVLNTREPFF. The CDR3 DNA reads TGTGCCAGCAGCGTCAGTGTACTAAACACCCGGGAGCCGTTTTTT. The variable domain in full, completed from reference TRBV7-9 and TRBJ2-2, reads DTGVSQNPRHKITKRGQNVTFRCDPISEHNRLYWYRQTLGQGPEFLTYFQNEAQLEKSRLLSDRFSAERPKGSFSTLEIQRTEQGDSAMYLCASSVSVLNTREPFFGEGSRLTVL.